The 5 T cell receptor beta chains below all came from one sample that was sequenced in a study of glioma-infiltrating T cells. TCR alpha and beta CDR3 regions were amplified from RNA using iRepertoire nested multiplex PCR. TCRdb analysed the multiplex PCR reads with MiXCR anew, one entry per CDR3 protein. Of 300,000 to 450,000 distinct CDR3 sequences in the sample, 41% are singletons; the top ten hold about 11%. The material sequenced was glioma tissue, nonneoplastic brain tissue, or PBMCs (not recorded which). Receptors were obtained from a human donor with low-grade glioma or glioblastoma, undergoing nonglioma brain surgery, or in good health (not recorded which).

This chain uses TRBV20-1 with TRBJ2-7; TRBD1 aligns across 8 bases. V lost 5 bases, J lost 1 base, and 4 bases stayed unmatched. Germline CDR1 and CDR2: DFQATT and SNEGSKA (reference sequence). This CDR3 region has 13 residues. CDR3 loop: CSAPRDRSYEQYF. The CDR3 region has the DNA TGCAGTGCTCCCCGGGACAGGTCCTACGAGCAGTACTTC.

The chain carries TRBV7-2 and TRBJ1-6; D call uncertain. This CDR3 is built from 14 residues. The germline CDR1 and CDR2 sequences are SGHTA and FQGNSA. With 7 bases removed from V and 7 bases from J, the gap between germline ends came to 14 bases. In nucleotides, the CDR3 is TGTGCCAGCACCTTGAGATCATCCAATTCACCCCTCCACTTT. It is translated as CASTLRSSNSPLHF.

This clonotype showed up just a few times. The chain joins TRBV20-1 to TRBJ2-7, with 8 bases aligning to TRBD2. CDR1 is DFQATT and CDR2 is SNEGSKA in the germline V gene (reference sequence). The CDR3 runs to 17 residues. J was trimmed by 3 bases and V by 1 base; bases with no gene match: 14. In DNA, the CDR3 is TGCAGTGCTAGAGGGGGGGGGGATAGCGGGAATTACTACGAGCAGTACTTC. Protein sequence: CSARGGGDSGNYYEQYF.

The chain uses TRBV6-5 and TRBJ2-7, with unresolved D. Germline values: CDR1 MNHEY, CDR2 SVGAGI. This CDR3 has 15 residues. V lost 0 bases, J lost 0 bases, and 9 bases lay in between. The CDR3 nucleotides are TGTGCCAGCAGTTACTCGCGTCGGTTCTCCTACGAGCAGTACTTC. Its protein is CASSYSRRFSYEQYF.

This chain's CDR3 is CASSLVGGQGTDTQYF. DNA for the CDR3: TGCGCCAGCAGCTTGGTCGGGGGACAGGGCACAGATACGCAGTATTTT. The V gene is TRBV5-1, the J gene TRBJ2-3, with 8 bases aligning to TRBD1. V was clipped by 0 bases and J by 1 base; unmatched bases: 4. This CDR3 is built from 16 residues. Germline V gene sequence: CDR1 SGHRS, CDR2 YFSETQ.